Here is one TCR beta chain with its context. These data are taken from a study of TIL therapy for anti-PD-1-resistant metastatic lung cancer. Study-wide context: Patients had a median age of nearly 55 years (range about 38-85). Most patients had lung adenocarcinoma; a handful of tumors were EGFR-mutant, two ALK-rearranged; half smoked currently or formerly. By whole-exome sequencing, median non-synonymous tumor mutation burden was approximately 1.6 mutations per megabase.

Time point reported: pre-treatment sample, taken before nivolumab and TIL therapy. Tumor tissue came from excised metastases, mostly pleural nodules or supraclavicular lymph nodes. The libraries were made with immunoSEQ v3. Libraries were prepared by immunoSEQ multiplex PCR; TCRdb keeps only in-frame clonotypes and omits some of them. The sample consists of some 90,000 clones, around three fifths of them appearing once. The input for sequencing was tumor tissue, taken at baseline. This clonotype was sampled from a person aged 25 to 79 with non-small cell lung cancer.

Here the CDR3 reads CASSYQTGIGNYGYTF. The CDR3 DNA reads TGTGCCAGCAGTTACCAGACAGGGATTGGCAACTATGGCTACACCTTC. The rearrangement joins TRBV6-5 to TRBJ1-2; 7 bases fit TRBD1. The CDR3 is 16 amino acids. V was clipped by 2 bases and J by 2 bases; unmatched bases: 8. Germline loops: CDR1 MNHEY, CDR2 SVGAGI.